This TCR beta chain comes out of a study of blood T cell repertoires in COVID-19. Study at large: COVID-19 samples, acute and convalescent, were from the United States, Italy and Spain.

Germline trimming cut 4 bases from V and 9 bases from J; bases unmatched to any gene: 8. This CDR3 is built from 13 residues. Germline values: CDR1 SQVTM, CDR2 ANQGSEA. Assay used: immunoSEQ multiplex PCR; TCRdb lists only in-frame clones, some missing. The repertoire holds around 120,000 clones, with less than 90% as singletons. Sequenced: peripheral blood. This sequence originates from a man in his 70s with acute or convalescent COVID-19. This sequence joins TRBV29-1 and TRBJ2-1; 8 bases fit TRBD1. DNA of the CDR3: TGCAGCGTTGCACAGGGGGTTAGAGGTGAGCAGTTCTTC. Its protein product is CSVAQGVRGEQFF.